This is a list of T cell receptor beta chains from one sample in a study of T cells in Graves' hyperthyroidism and ophthalmopathy. TCRdb re-analysed the multiplex PCR reads in MiXCR, keeping a single row per CDR3 protein. The data contain 500,000 to 600,000 distinct CDR3 sequences, 46% of them seen just once; the ten biggest clones take up over 15%. The sample consisted of peripheral blood or thyroid tissue (not recorded which). Every receptor here comes from an adult woman with Graves' disease, either hyperthyroidism or ophthalmopathy (not recorded which). CDR3s include the opening cysteine and the closing phenylalanine or tryptophan. The order of the fields is D gene, clone size, V gene, J gene, CDR3 protein, CDR3 DNA. A D gene is named only where the DNA matches it firmly. Size values are once, few and many counts, or a class for expanded clones, and some rows have none.

D: NA
size: NA
V: TRBV2
J: TRBJ2-6
CDR3: CASSGPVGGFAGANVLTF
DNA: TGTGCCAGCAGTGGCCCTGTTGGGGGTTTCGCTGGGGCCAACGTCCTGACTTTC

D: NA
size: many
V: TRBV2
J: TRBJ1-1
CDR3: CASREGTEAFF
DNA: TGTGCCAGCAGAGAGGGCACTGAAGCTTTCTTT

D: NA
size: NA
V: TRBV7-6
J: TRBJ1-1
CDR3: CASSPASGSWAFF
DNA: TGTGCCAGCAGCCCAGCCAGCGGGAGTTGGGCTTTCTTT

D: NA
size: few
V: TRBV10-3
J: TRBJ1-2
CDR3: CAISATQGEGDGYTF
DNA: TGTGCCATCAGTGCGACACAGGGCGAAGGGGATGGCTACACCTTC

D: TRBD2
size: NA
V: TRBV7-9
J: TRBJ2-7
CDR3: CASSSLSGPTYEQYF
DNA: TGCGCCAGCAGCTCACTTAGCGGGCCCACCTACGAGCAGTACTTC

D: NA
size: NA
V: TRBV28
J: TRBJ2-6
CDR3: CASSSASGANVLTF
DNA: TGTGCCAGCAGTTCGGCTTCTGGGGCCAACGTCCTGACTTTC

D: NA
size: NA
V: TRBV29-1
J: TRBJ2-2
CDR3: CSVSQTTGELFF
DNA: TGCAGCGTTAGTCAGACCACCGGGGAGCTGTTTTTT

D: NA
size: NA
V: TRBV4-1
J: TRBJ2-1
CDR3: CASSQEGRRYNEQFF
DNA: TGCGCCAGCAGCCAAGAGGGGCGCAGGTACAATGAGCAGTTCTTC

D: NA
size: NA
V: TRBV28
J: TRBJ1-1
CDR3: CASSLAWSVARNTEAFF
DNA: TGTGCTAGCAGTTTGGCCTGGAGTGTGGCTCGGAACACTGAAGCTTTCTTT

D: TRBD1
size: few
V: TRBV28
J: TRBJ2-7
CDR3: CASTLRGQGPVEQYF
DNA: TGTGCCAGCACCCTAAGGGGACAGGGGCCAGTAGAGCAGTACTTC

D: TRBD1
size: many
V: TRBV27
J: TRBJ1-1
CDR3: CASSQGEGTEAFF
DNA: TGTGCCAGCAGCCAGGGGGAGGGCACTGAAGCTTTCTTT

D: NA
size: once
V: TRBV7-2
J: TRBJ2-7
CDR3: CASTSLGLGHEQYF
DNA: TGTGCCAGCACCAGCCTAGGGCTGGGCCACGAGCAGTACTTC

D: NA
size: many
V: TRBV11-2
J: TRBJ2-7
CDR3: CASSLWPTRDRHYEQYF
DNA: TGTGCCAGCAGCTTATGGCCCACGCGGGACAGACACTACGAGCAGTACTTC

D: NA
size: once
V: TRBV7-9
J: TRBJ2-2
CDR3: CASSRYGRSNTGELFF
DNA: TGTGCCAGCAGCCGGTATGGACGGTCGAACACCGGGGAGCTGTTTTTT

D: TRBD1
size: medium-sized
V: TRBV7-9
J: TRBJ2-2
CDR3: CASSFTGGRVTGELFF
DNA: TGTGCCAGCAGCTTTACAGGGGGCAGGGTCACCGGGGAGCTGTTTTTT

D: TRBD1
size: once
V: TRBV20-1
J: TRBJ1-2
CDR3: CSAPRQGGRDGYTF
DNA: TGCAGTGCTCCAAGACAGGGGGGGAGGGACGGCTACACCTTC

D: NA
size: NA
V: TRBV4-3
J: TRBJ2-3
CDR3: CASSQDPTDTQYF
DNA: TGCGCCAGCAGCCAAGATCCGACAGATACGCAGTATTTT

D: NA
size: many
V: TRBV5-1
J: TRBJ2-2
CDR3: CASSLGDRSTGELFF
DNA: TGCGCCAGCAGCTTGGGAGACCGATCTACCGGGGAGCTGTTTTTT

D: TRBD1
size: NA
V: TRBV10-3
J: TRBJ1-3
CDR3: CAISPQTGANGYTIYF
DNA: TGTGCCATCAGCCCCCAAACAGGGGCCAATGGCTACACCATATATTTT

D: NA
size: NA
V: TRBV25-1
J: TRBJ1-4
CDR3: CASSTPAGNEKLFF
DNA: TGTGCCAGCAGTACCCCTGCAGGGAATGAAAAACTGTTTTTT